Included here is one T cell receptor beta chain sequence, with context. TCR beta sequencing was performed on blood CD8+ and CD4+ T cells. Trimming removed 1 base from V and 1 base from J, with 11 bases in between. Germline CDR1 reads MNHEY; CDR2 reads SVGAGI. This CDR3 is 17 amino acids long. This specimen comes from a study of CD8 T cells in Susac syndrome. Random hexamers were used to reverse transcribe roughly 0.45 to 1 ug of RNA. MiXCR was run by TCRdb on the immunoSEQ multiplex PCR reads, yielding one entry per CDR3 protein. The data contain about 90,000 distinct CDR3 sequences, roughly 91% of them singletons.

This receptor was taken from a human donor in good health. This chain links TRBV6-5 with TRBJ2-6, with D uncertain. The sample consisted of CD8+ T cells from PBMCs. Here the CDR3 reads CASSYWPTESGANVLTF. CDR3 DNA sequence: TGTGCCAGCAGTTACTGGCCAACCGAATCTGGGGCCAACGTCCTGACTTTC.